This T cell receptor beta chain is drawn from a study of shared clonotypes between healthy human individuals. TCRdb's table, derived via immunoSEQ multiplex PCR, lists solely in-frame clones and lacks some. The table includes a few hundred thousand clones, roughly 95% detected once. It was CD45RO-negative cells, positively selected for CCR7, that made up naive CD8 cells, with terminally differentiated effector memory CD45RA+ cells excluded. CDR3 length equals 11 residues. Germline CDR1 is DFQATT and CDR2 is SNEGSKA (reference sequence). Trimming pared 0 bases from V and 7 bases from J, leaving 6 bases between.

The source is a woman aged 25 to 39 in good health. The rearrangement joins TRBV20-1 to TRBJ1-1; D not certain. Material: naive CD8+ T cells sorted from blood. The CDR3 DNA is TGCAGTGCTAGAGATTGGAGTGAAGCTTTCTTT. It translates to CSARDWSEAFF.